One and the same sample provided the 24 T cell receptor beta chains below, sequenced in a study of blood T cell repertoires in COVID-19. Libraries were prepared by immunoSEQ multiplex PCR; TCRdb keeps only in-frame clonotypes and omits some of them. The sample lists about 58,000 clones; 80% to 90% were seen once. Sequenced input: peripheral blood. Receptor source: a man aged 60 to 75 with COVID-19, enrolled during active disease.

The chain carries TRBV7-3 and TRBJ1-2; D is ambiguous. This CDR3 comprises 13 residues. Per the germline V gene, CDR1 is SGHTA and CDR2 is FQGTGA. The V and J ends lost 5 bases and 8 bases respectively, with 15 bases between them. CDR3 DNA: TGTGCCAGCAGCGAGGGCCCTAATCGGGGCTACACCTTC. It translates to CASSEGPNRGYTF. Based on the CDR3 plus reference TRBV7-3 and TRBJ1-2, the full variable domain is GAGVSQTPSNKVTEKGKYVELRCDPISGHTALYWYRQSLGQGPEFLIYFQGTGAADDSGLPNDRFFAVRPEGSVSTLKIQRTERGDSAVYLCASSEGPNRGYTFGSGTRLTVV.

The rearrangement uses TRBV18 and TRBJ2-5, with 12 bases that match TRBD2. The length of the CDR3 is 17 residues. CDR1 is KGHSH, CDR2 LQKENI, per germline. The V segment lost 0 bases and the J segment 2 bases; nucleotides outside the gene matches: 4. The CDR3 reads CASSPPTSGRIQETQYF. CDR3 coding DNA: TGTGCCAGCTCACCACCCACTAGCGGGAGGATACAAGAGACCCAGTACTTC.

The chain recombines TRBV10-3 with TRBJ2-5; 12 bases map to TRBD2. This CDR3 region has 15 residues. V lost 6 bases and J lost 2; bases outside the gene matches: 4. The germline V gene has CDR1 ENHRY and CDR2 SYGVKD. CDR3 in amino acids: CAISPSGGVQETQYF. The CDR3 nucleotides read TGTGCCATCAGCCCTAGCGGGGGGGTACAAGAGACCCAGTACTTC.

The V call is TRBV5-5, the J call TRBJ2-1; D is possibly TRBD1 (5 bases). The germline V and J ends were trimmed by 0 bases and 3 bases, with 7 bases remaining between them. The germline CDR1 and CDR2 sequences are SGHKS and YYEKEE (reference sequence). The CDR3 spans 14 residues. CDR3 nucleotide sequence: TGTGCCAGCAGCTTGGAGGACATCTACAATGAGCAGTTCTTC. It codes for CASSLEDIYNEQFF. Filled out from reference TRBV5-5 and TRBJ2-1, the complete variable domain reads DAGVTQSPTHLIKTRGQQVTLRCSPISGHKSVSWYQQVLGQGPQFIFQYYEKEERGRGNFPDRFSARQFPNYSSELNVNALLLGDSALYLCASSLEDIYNEQFFGPGTRLTVL.

The chain links TRBV15 to TRBJ1-2; the D is unclear. The germline CDR1 and CDR2 sequences are LNHNV and YYDKDF (reference sequence). V was shortened by 0 bases and J by 10 bases, with 9 bases between the two germline ends. The CDR3 is 12 residues long. The CDR3 DNA reads TGTGCCACCAGCAGAGAGGAGGGAGTCTACACCTTC. Translation: CATSREEGVYTF.

This chain joins TRBV5-1 and TRBJ2-3; perhaps TRBD2 as D (6 bases). Trimming left V 5 bases short and J 3 bases short, with 22 bases between. The CDR3 is 17 residues long. Germline V lookup: CDR1 SGHRS, CDR2 YFSETQ. The CDR3 nucleotides are TGCGCCAGCAGGACGGCTGGCGGGGAGAGGCGGACAGATACGCAGTATTTT. Its protein product is CASRTAGGERRTDTQYF. Supplemented by reference TRBV5-1 and TRBJ2-3, the full variable domain reads KAGVTQTPRYLIKTRGQQVTLSCSPISGHRSVSWYQQTPGQGLQFLFEYFSETQRNKGNFPGRFSGRQFSNSRSEMNVSTLELGDSALYLCASRTAGGERRTDTQYFGPGTRLTVL.

About this clone itself: The sample carries other DNA sequences with the same CDR3. The chain has TRBV5-1 and TRBJ2-7; 9 bases agree with TRBD2. V gave up 4 bases and J gave up 0 bases; unmatched junction bases: 2. Per the germline V gene, CDR1 is SGHRS and CDR2 is YFSETQ. The CDR3 length is 14 residues. CDR3 sequence (DNA): TGCGCCAGCAGCAGTAGCGGGAGCTCCTACGAGCAGTACTTC. Amino acid sequence: CASSSSGSSYEQYF.

The rearrangement links TRBV10-3 to TRBJ2-5, with TRBD2 identical over 7 bases. The J segment lost 1 base and the V segment lost 6 bases, leaving 8 bases of the junction unmatched. Germline V CDR1 and CDR2: ENHRY, SYGVKD. CDR3 length equals 15 residues. The CDR3 DNA is TGTGCCATCAGCACGAGGGAGGGCGGCCAAGAGACCCAGTACTTC. It specifies CAISTREGGQETQYF.

The gene calls are TRBV6-2 or TRBV6-3 and TRBJ1-2; D might be TRBD1 (5 bases). The CDR3 consists of 14 residues. Between the trimmed V and J ends, which lost 6 bases and 4 bases, there was a span of 15 bases. CDR1 is MNHEY and CDR2 is SVGEGT in the germline V gene. CDR3 coding DNA: TGTGCCAGCAGCGACCCAACAGGTCTCTATGGCTACACCTTC. It translates to CASSDPTGLYGYTF.

This chain connects TRBV12-3 or TRBV12-4 to TRBJ2-1; 14 nucleotides match TRBD2. The CDR3 extends over 13 amino acids. Germline trimming cut 6 bases from V and 15 bases from J; bases unmatched to any gene: 7. CDR3 nucleotides: TGTGCCAGCAGACGGACTAGCGGGAGGTGGCTGTTCTTC. Translation gives CASRRTSGRWLFF.

This chain uses TRBV5-1 with TRBJ2-1, with 9 bases matching TRBD2. CDR1 and CDR2 from the germline V gene are SGHRS and YFSETQ. The CDR3 runs 15 residues. V was clipped by 4 bases and J by 1 base; unmatched bases: 3. The CDR3 here is CASSISGSSYNEQFF. The CDR3 bases are TGCGCCAGCAGCATTAGCGGGAGTTCCTACAATGAGCAGTTCTTC.

V is TRBV4-3 and J is TRBJ2-7, with D possibly being TRBD2 (6 bases). CDR3 length: 14 amino acids. The V gene's germline CDR1 is LGHNA and CDR2 YSLEER. V shed 3 bases and J shed 3 bases, with 12 bases lying between them. The CDR3 reads CASSQEAGSYEQYF. The CDR3 region has the DNA TGCGCCAGCAGCCAGGAGGCGGGAAGCTACGAGCAGTACTTC.

The chain has TRBV7-6 and TRBJ2-7, with TRBD1 as a possible D gene (6 bases). In germline, CDR1 is SGHVS, CDR2 FNYEAQ. Deletions cut 6 bases from V and 2 bases from J, with 14 bases between. This CDR3 comprises 14 residues. CDR3 sequence reads: CASSSNTGTYEQYF. CDR3 nucleotides: TGTGCCAGCAGTTCCAACACAGGGACCTACGAGCAGTACTTC.

This chain links TRBV6-2 or TRBV6-3 with TRBJ1-1, with D tentatively TRBD1 (6 bases). V was shortened by 0 bases and J by 0 bases, with 17 bases between the two germline ends. The CDR3 consists of 18 residues. Germline V gives CDR1 MNHEY, CDR2 SVGEGT. CDR3: CASSYSKFGTIMNTEAFF. Here the CDR3 DNA reads TGTGCCAGCAGTTACTCGAAGTTCGGGACAATCATGAACACTGAAGCTTTCTTT.

The gene calls are TRBV4-2 and TRBJ2-7; 9 nucleotides align to TRBD1. Germline V gene sequence: CDR1 LGHNA, CDR2 YNFKEQ. CDR3 length equals 16 residues. V gave up 4 bases and J gave up 4 bases; unmatched junction bases: 11. CDR3 protein: CASSRGSGQGEYEQYF. The CDR3 DNA follows: TGTGCCAGCAGCCGAGGGTCGGGACAGGGAGAATACGAGCAGTACTTC.

The V gene is TRBV15, the J gene TRBJ2-7, with 9 bases aligning to TRBD1. V lost 5 bases to trimming and J lost 4 bases; unmatched junction nucleotides: 6. The CDR3 is 14 residues long. Germline V gene sequence: CDR1 LNHNV, CDR2 YYDKDF (reference sequence). CDR3 amino acids: CATSLDRGMYEQYF. The CDR3 DNA reads TGTGCCACCAGCCTTGACAGGGGGATGTACGAGCAGTACTTC.

The V and J genes are TRBV5-1 and TRBJ2-1, with 8 bases identical to TRBD2. The V gene end was trimmed by 2 bases and the J gene end by 8 bases; junction bases not matched to a gene: 9. The CDR3 sequence is 15 residues long. Germline V gene data show CDR1 as SGHRS and CDR2 as YFSETQ. The CDR3 DNA reads as TGCGCCAGCAGCTTATCAAGCGGGAGTGAGTATGAGCAGTTCTTC. Translation gives CASSLSSGSEYEQFF.

The gene calls are TRBV6-1 and TRBJ1-2; D remains ambiguous. Trimming removed 1 base at V and 5 bases at J, with 11 bases between. The germline gives CDR1 MNHNS, CDR2 SASEGT. The CDR3 extends over 14 amino acids. The CDR3 region has the DNA TGTGCCAGCAGTGAAGGGCCACACGGGTATGGCTACACCTTC. It yields the protein CASSEGPHGYGYTF.

This sequence joins TRBV11-3 and TRBJ2-7; 9 bases match TRBD1. Germline V gene sequence: CDR1 SGHNT, CDR2 YENEEA. The CDR3 is 15 amino acids. V trimming: 4 bases; J trimming: 1 base; junction bases outside the gene matches: 5. CDR3 residues: CASSSTGGISYEQYF. The DNA for the CDR3 is TGTGCCAGCAGCTCGACAGGGGGTATTTCCTACGAGCAGTACTTC.

This clone was detected only a few times. This rearrangement joins TRBV7-6 to TRBJ1-5, with TRBD1 identical over 9 bases. This CDR3 has 16 residues. CDR1 is SGHVS, CDR2 FNYEAQ, per germline. The trim removed 5 bases at V and 0 bases at J, leaving 5 bases unmatched. The CDR3 sequence is CASSEGQGYSNQPQHF. The CDR3 nucleotides are TGTGCCAGCAGCGAGGGACAGGGATATAGCAATCAGCCCCAGCATTTT.

The rearrangement links TRBV2 to TRBJ2-2; 9 bases are shared with TRBD2. The germline gives CDR1 SNHLY, CDR2 FYNNEI. The CDR3 contains 15 residues. V shed 8 bases and J 5 bases; nucleotides not matched to a gene: 9. CDR3 sequence (DNA): TGTGCCAGCGAATTCGAAGCGGGAGGAACCGGGGAGCTGTTTTTT. As protein: CASEFEAGGTGELFF.

V usage is TRBV7-3 and J usage is TRBJ2-5; D might be TRBD1 (5 bases). Per germline, CDR1 SGHTA and CDR2 FQGTGA. V was trimmed by 0 bases and J by 2 bases, leaving 13 bases between them. The CDR3 sequence is 16 residues long. As DNA, the CDR3 is TGTGCCAGCAGCTTAACCGGTGCAGGGTCACAAGAGACCCAGTACTTC. Residues: CASSLTGAGSQETQYF.

The V gene is TRBV6-6, the J gene TRBJ1-5, with a weak D call TRBD1 (5 bases). The CDR3 totals 16 residues. The V gene's germline CDR1 is MNHNY and CDR2 SVGAGI (reference sequence). Trimming shortened V by 0 bases and J by 6 bases, and 15 bases separated the two germline ends. CDR3 in DNA: TGTGCCAGCAGTTACTCTGATGGGGGGGACGGTCAGCCCCAGCATTTT. Its translation: CASSYSDGGDGQPQHF.

This clone was observed a single time. The chain employs TRBV9 and TRBJ2-1; D gene uncertain. Trimming left V 3 bases short and J 0 bases short, with 4 bases between. Germline CDR1 and CDR2: SGDLS and YYNGEE. This CDR3 region has 13 residues. This chain's CDR3 is CASSGSSYNEQFF. CDR3 in DNA: TGTGCCAGCAGCGGGAGCTCCTACAATGAGCAGTTCTTC.